The 13 T cell receptor beta chains in this list originate from one sample, sequenced in a study of identical twins. TCRdb processed the 5' RACE reads anew with MiXCR; each CDR3 protein has one entry. The table lists around 510,000 distinct CDR3 sequences, 13% to 15% of them singletons. This sample was shared with a second study, whose subject was yellow fever vaccine responses in identical twins.

Sequencing input: CD4+ T cells sorted from blood. These receptors all come from a woman aged 18 to 35 in good health.

The chain links TRBV7-6 to TRBJ2-3, with TRBD2 matching over 8 bases. This CDR3 has 16 residues. V shed 3 bases, J shed 4 bases, and the junction held 9 bases outside the gene matches. Germline V gene data show CDR1 as SGHVS and CDR2 as FNYEAQ. CDR3 sequence: CASSLEGLAIPDTQYF. CDR3 DNA: TGTGCCAGCAGCTTGGAAGGACTAGCAATTCCAGATACGCAGTATTTT.

In this sample, this clonotype turned up many times. The V call is TRBV12-3 or TRBV12-4, the J call TRBJ2-1; D gene unclear. V was pared by 6 bases and J by 7 bases, with 10 bases between. The CDR3 contains 12 residues. The CDR3 loop is CASRRYRNEQFF. The CDR3 nucleotides read TGTGCCAGCAGACGATACCGGAATGAGCAGTTCTTC.

This clonotype turned up a few times. The chain has TRBV6-5 and TRBJ2-1; D is ambiguous. The V and J ends lost 2 bases and 9 bases respectively, with 14 bases between them. Germline lookup yields CDR1 MNHEY and CDR2 SVGAGI. This CDR3 is 14 amino acids long. DNA for the CDR3: TGTGCCAGCAGTTACGAGACTCTCTCCTCTGAGCAGTTCTTC. Translating gives CASSYETLSSEQFF.

This clonotype has only a few counts. The chain combines TRBV6-1 with TRBJ2-7, with a tentative D call TRBD2 (6 bases). Germline-derived CDR1 and CDR2 are MNHNS and SASEGT. This CDR3 has 15 amino acids. Trimming left V 6 bases short and J 0 bases short, with 15 bases between. CDR3 sequence: CASREGTLSSYEQYF. DNA for the CDR3: TGTGCCAGCAGGGAGGGCACCCTCTCCTCCTACGAGCAGTACTTC.

This clonotype was detected only a few times. The CDR3 region is CSLGNGGVSTEAFF. Here the CDR3 DNA reads TGCAGCCTGGGGAACGGGGGGGTGAGCACTGAAGCTTTCTTT. J is TRBJ1-1 and V is TRBV20-1; the D gene is possibly TRBD1 (5 bases). The length of the CDR3 is 14 residues. Germline V gene sequence: CDR1 DFQATT, CDR2 SNEGSKA (reference sequence).

This clonotype has a count of ten or more. The chain carries TRBV28 and TRBJ2-7, with TRBD2 identical over 8 bases. CDR3 size: 17 residues. Germline CDR1 is MDHEN and CDR2 is SYDVKM. Trimming removed 6 bases from V and 1 base from J; junction bases left unmatched: 14. DNA for the CDR3: TGTGCCAGCAGCCCTGGGGGAGTAGCGGGAAGGTCCTACGAGCAGTACTTC. It translates to CASSPGGVAGRSYEQYF.

Only a few counts were recorded for this clonotype. This chain joins TRBV6-2 or TRBV6-3 and TRBJ2-1; 9 bases align to TRBD2. Trimming at V came to 0 bases and at J to 15 bases, leaving 3 bases not matched to a gene. This CDR3 region has 12 residues. Germline CDR1 and CDR2: MNHEY and SVGEGT. DNA for the CDR3: TGTGCCAGCAGTTACTCGGGGACTAGCCGGTTCTTC. Translation gives CASSYSGTSRFF.

V is TRBV19 and J is TRBJ1-3; tentative D call: TRBD1 (6 bases). The CDR3 is 18 residues long. V dropped 2 bases and J dropped 0 bases, with 17 bases sitting between them. CDR1 is LNHDA and CDR2 is SQIVND in the germline V gene (reference sequence). The CDR3: CASSIKGVSQHSGNTIYF. In nucleotides, the CDR3 is TGTGCCAGTAGTATAAAGGGGGTCTCTCAACACTCTGGAAACACCATATATTTT.

The table lists this clonotype with many counts. The chain couples TRBV25-1 to TRBJ2-3; no definite D call. With 0 bases removed from V and 3 bases from J, the gap between germline ends came to 1 base. The CDR3 has 12 amino acids. CDR1 and CDR2 (germline): MGHDK, SYGVNS. CDR3 in DNA: TGTGCCAGCAGTGAATATACAGATACGCAGTATTTT. Protein sequence: CASSEYTDTQYF.

This clonotype was observed a few times. The chain joins TRBV20-1 to TRBJ2-3; TRBD2 aligns across 7 bases. Germline CDR1 and CDR2: DFQATT and SNEGSKA (reference sequence). With 6 bases clipped from V and 2 bases from J, the junction kept 11 bases outside the gene matches. CDR3 length: 15 amino acids. The CDR3 sequence is CSALGASGITDTQYF. As DNA, the CDR3 is TGCAGTGCCCTAGGGGCTAGCGGCATCACAGATACGCAGTATTTT.

The V call is TRBV5-1, the J call TRBJ1-2, with D tentatively TRBD1 (5 bases). Trimming left V 0 bases short and J 8 bases short, with 11 bases between. The germline V gene encodes CDR1 SGHRS and CDR2 YFSETQ. The CDR3 is 13 amino acids. CDR3 nucleotide sequence: TGCGCCAGCAGCTTGGGCAGGGTGGAGGGCTACACCTTC. This translates into CASSLGRVEGYTF.

This clonotype was seen a few times. The chain joins TRBV6-2 or TRBV6-3 to TRBJ2-2, with D hard to call. CDR1 and CDR2 (germline): MNHEY, SVGEGT. The CDR3 runs to 14 residues. V was clipped by 4 bases and J by 7 bases, with 13 bases between them. CDR3 coding DNA: TGTGCCAGCAGTTTGACGGAGACGGGCGGGGAGCTGTTTTTT. This gives the protein CASSLTETGGELFF.

The sample holds a few counts of this clonotype. This chain joins TRBV20-1 and TRBJ2-1; D not certain. The V end was cut by 5 bases, the J end by 2 bases, with 16 bases between. Germline CDR1 DFQATT, CDR2 SNEGSKA (reference sequence). CDR3 length: 15 amino acids. CDR3 sequence: CSAESTFVAYNEQFF. The CDR3 nucleotides are TGCAGTGCTGAGTCCACATTTGTTGCCTACAATGAGCAGTTCTTC.